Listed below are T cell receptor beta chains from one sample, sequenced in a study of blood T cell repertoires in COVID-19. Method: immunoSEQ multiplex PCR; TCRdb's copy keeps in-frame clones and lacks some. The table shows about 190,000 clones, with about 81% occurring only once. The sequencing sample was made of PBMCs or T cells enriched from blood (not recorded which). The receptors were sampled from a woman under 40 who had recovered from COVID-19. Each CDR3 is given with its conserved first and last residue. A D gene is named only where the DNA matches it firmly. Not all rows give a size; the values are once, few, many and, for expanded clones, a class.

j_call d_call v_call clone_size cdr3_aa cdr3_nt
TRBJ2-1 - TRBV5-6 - CASSLREEQFF TGTGCCAGCAGCTTAAGAGAGGAGCAGTTCTTC
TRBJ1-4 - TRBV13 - CASSLARVDKLFF TGTGCCAGCAGCTTAGCCAGGGTGGATAAACTGTTTTTT
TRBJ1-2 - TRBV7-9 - CASSPSAGGLSWGYTF TGTGCCAGCAGCCCCTCGGCCGGGGGGCTTTCCTGGGGCTACACCTTC
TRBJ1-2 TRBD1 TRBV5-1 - CASSPGQTRNYGYTF TGCGCCAGCAGCCCGGGACAGACAAGGAACTATGGCTACACCTTC
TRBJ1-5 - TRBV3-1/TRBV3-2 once CASSHQGPQPQHF TGTGCCAGCAGCCATCAGGGTCCTCAGCCCCAGCATTTT
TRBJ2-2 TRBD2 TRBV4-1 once CASSYGEGTGELFF TGCGCCAGCAGCTACGGGGAGGGCACCGGGGAGCTGTTTTTT
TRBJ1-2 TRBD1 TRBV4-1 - CASSQPLGQVNYGYTF TGCGCCAGCAGCCAACCTCTCGGACAGGTCAACTATGGCTACACCTTC
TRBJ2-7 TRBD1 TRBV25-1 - CASSEMAGGTGTWYEQYF TGTGCCAGCAGTGAAATGGCTGGCGGGACAGGGACGTGGTACGAGCAGTACTTC
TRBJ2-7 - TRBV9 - CASSPRLDHSYEQYF TGTGCCAGCAGCCCCCGACTAGACCACTCCTACGAGCAGTACTTC
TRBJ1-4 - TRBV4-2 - CASSQGEGWGANEKLFF TGTGCCAGCAGCCAAGGAGAGGGTTGGGGGGCTAATGAAAAACTGTTTTTT
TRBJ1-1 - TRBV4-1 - CASSQVNRENTEAFF TGCGCCAGCAGCCAAGTGAACAGAGAGAACACTGAAGCTTTCTTT
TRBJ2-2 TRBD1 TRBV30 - CAWRQGADTGELFF TGTGCCTGGAGGCAGGGGGCGGACACCGGGGAGCTGTTTTTT
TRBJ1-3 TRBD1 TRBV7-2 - CASSSDRGHNSGNTIYF TGTGCCAGCAGCTCAGACAGGGGGCATAACTCTGGAAACACCATATATTTT
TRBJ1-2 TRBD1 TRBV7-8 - CASSFPDRRYGYTF TGTGCCAGCAGCTTCCCGGACAGGCGCTATGGCTACACCTTC
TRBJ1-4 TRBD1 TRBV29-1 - CSARQGLDNEKLFF TGCAGCGCCAGACAGGGGCTCGATAATGAAAAACTGTTTTTT
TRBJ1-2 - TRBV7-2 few CASRGGGNYGYTF TGTGCCAGCAGGGGCGGGGGTAACTATGGCTACACCTTC
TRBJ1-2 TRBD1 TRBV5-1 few CASSTGQGSRRYGYTF TGCGCCAGCAGCACCGGACAGGGGTCCCGAAGGTATGGCTACACCTTC
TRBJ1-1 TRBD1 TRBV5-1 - CASSPRYETGGTEAFF TGCGCCAGCAGCCCGAGGTACGAAACAGGGGGCACTGAAGCTTTCTTT
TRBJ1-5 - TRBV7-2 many CASSLIDNQPQHF TGTGCCAGCAGCTTGATAGACAATCAGCCCCAGCATTTT
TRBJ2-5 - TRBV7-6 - CASSLGSGETQYF TGTGCCAGCAGCTTAGGGTCGGGAGAGACCCAGTACTTC